One and the same sample provided the 27 T cell receptor beta chains below, sequenced in a study of CD8 T cells in Susac syndrome. Random hexamers were used to reverse transcribe an amount of about 0.45 to 1 ug RNA. TCRdb re-derived calls from the immunoSEQ multiplex PCR reads in MiXCR, one entry per CDR3 protein. Of fewer than 200,000 distinct CDR3 sequences in the sample, approximately 95% were seen once. Sequenced: CD4+ T cells from PBMCs. The receptors here all came from a human donor in good health.

CDR3 DNA: TGTGCCAGCAGTGAAGCTGTTGGGTTCACTCCCAAAACTGAAGCTTTCTTT. Translated, it gives CASSEAVGFTPKTEAFF. The chain recombines TRBV6-1 with TRBJ1-1; no reliable D call. The CDR3 has 17 amino acids. V lost 0 bases and J lost 5, with 19 bases in between. Germline CDR1 and CDR2: MNHNS and SASEGT.

The gene calls are TRBV5-1 and TRBJ1-1, with 10 positions matching TRBD1. V shed 4 bases and J 3 bases; nucleotides not matched to a gene: 9. Per the germline V gene, CDR1 is SGHRS and CDR2 is YFSETQ. The CDR3 runs 16 residues. The CDR3 bases are TGCGCCAGCAGCCGAGGGGACAGGGGAAGGGACACTGAAGCTTTCTTT. Amino acids: CASSRGDRGRDTEAFF.

This clonotype occurred once. The V gene is TRBV9, the J gene TRBJ2-3; TRBD2 matches at 9 bases. Germline CDR1 SGDLS, CDR2 YYNGEE. This CDR3 region has 16 residues. The V segment lost 4 bases and the J segment 6 bases; nucleotides outside the gene matches: 12. In DNA form, the CDR3 reads TGTGCCAGCAGCCTCGCCAGCGGGGGGCGGGGGGATACGCAGTATTTT. Encoded protein: CASSLASGGRGDTQYF.

This clonotype has just one count. The V gene is TRBV24-1, the J gene TRBJ2-1; 10 bases fit TRBD1. Germline CDR1 reads KGHDR; CDR2 reads SFDVKD. V was clipped by 3 bases and J by 9 bases; unmatched bases: 7. The CDR3 consists of 15 residues. The CDR3 here is CATSDRTGGLGEQFF. CDR3 bases: TGTGCCACCAGTGATAGGACAGGGGGTCTTGGTGAGCAGTTCTTC.

V and J are TRBV5-1 and TRBJ2-1, with a tentative D call TRBD2 (7 bases). The CDR3 length is 17 residues. Looked up from germline, CDR1 is SGHRS and CDR2 is YFSETQ. V lost 0 bases and J lost 10, with 23 bases in between. CDR3: CASSLGSGGPSRGEQFF. The DNA for the CDR3 is TGCGCCAGCAGCTTGGGATCGGGGGGCCCGTCGAGGGGGGAGCAGTTCTTC.

The chain has TRBV6-5 and TRBJ2-3; D unresolved. The germline V gene has CDR1 MNHEY and CDR2 SVGAGI. This CDR3 has 13 residues. The germline V and J ends were trimmed by 10 bases and 6 bases, with 17 bases remaining between them. CDR3 sequence (DNA): TGTGCCACCAGACCCCCACTTGGGGATACGCAGTATTTT. Translation: CATRPPLGDTQYF.

This chain links TRBV10-2 with TRBJ2-4, with D unclear. CDR1 and CDR2 (germline): WSHSY, SAAADI. Trimming took 4 bases from V and 3 from J, leaving 10 bases between them. This CDR3 is 14 amino acids long. The CDR3 reads CASSVDNVKNIQYF. The DNA for the CDR3 is TGCGCCAGCAGTGTAGACAATGTCAAAAACATTCAGTACTTC.

CDR3 coding DNA: TGTGCCAGCACTTTGCGGGGGGGATCGACAGATACGCAGTATTTT. Translation gives CASTLRGGSTDTQYF. The rearrangement uses TRBV12-3 or TRBV12-4 and TRBJ2-3; 9 nucleotides agree with TRBD2. V was clipped by 7 bases and J by 3 bases; unmatched bases: 8. The CDR3 is 15 residues long.

The rearrangement uses TRBV29-1 and TRBJ2-3, with D hard to call. V was cut by 2 bases and J by 0 bases, with 3 bases left in between. Germline-derived CDR1 and CDR2 are SQVTM and ANQGSEA. The CDR3 spans 12 residues. The CDR3 protein is CSVEQSTDTQYF. Here the CDR3 DNA reads TGCAGCGTTGAACAGAGCACAGATACGCAGTATTTT.

This clonotype was counted once. The rearrangement links TRBV6-6 to TRBJ2-1; D is unclear. This CDR3 has 11 amino acids. V gave up 5 bases and J gave up 8 bases, with 7 bases separating them. Germline V gene sequence: CDR1 MNHNY, CDR2 SVGAGI (reference sequence). The CDR3 region is CASSTLDEQFF. In DNA, the CDR3 is TGTGCCAGCAGTACCCTCGATGAGCAGTTCTTC.

The rearrangement links TRBV9 to TRBJ2-3; D possibly corresponds to TRBD2 (5 bases). Deletions cut 0 bases from V and 8 bases from J, with 10 bases between. Germline CDR1 SGDLS, CDR2 YYNGEE. This CDR3 is 13 amino acids long. The CDR3 DNA is TGTGCCAGCAGCGTAGGTACGGGGAGTACGCAGTATTTT. Its translation is CASSVGTGSTQYF.

The gene calls are TRBV20-1 and TRBJ2-7; 9 bases align to TRBD1. The CDR3 extends over 16 amino acids. Germline loops: CDR1 DFQATT, CDR2 SNEGSKA (reference sequence). The V segment lost 4 bases and the J segment 3 bases; nucleotides outside the gene matches: 13. CDR3 DNA: TGCAGTGCTAACGACAAAGGGACAGGGATTCGCTACGAGCAGTACTTC. This translates into CSANDKGTGIRYEQYF.

The rearrangement uses TRBV5-8 and TRBJ1-1; 7 bases line up with TRBD1. Germline-derived CDR1 and CDR2 are SGHTS and YDEGEE. The CDR3 totals 13 residues. The trim removed 0 bases at V and 9 bases at J, leaving 5 bases unmatched. The CDR3 loop reads CASSLVATGKAFF. The DNA of the CDR3 is TGTGCCAGCAGCTTGGTTGCGACAGGGAAAGCTTTCTTT.

This clonotype has a handful of counts. The chain links TRBV5-1 to TRBJ1-5; D is uncertain. CDR1 SGHRS and CDR2 YFSETQ come from the germline V gene. This CDR3 is built from 13 residues. V lost 0 bases and J lost 6, with 7 bases in between. The CDR3 sequence: CASSLEGSQPQHF. CDR3 nucleotide sequence: TGCGCCAGCAGCTTGGAGGGAAGTCAGCCCCAGCATTTT.

The chain links TRBV7-2 to TRBJ2-5, with D perhaps TRBD1 (5 bases). Germline V gives CDR1 SGHTA, CDR2 FQGNSA. Trimming removed 2 bases from V and 5 bases from J, with 15 bases in between. The length of the CDR3 is 15 residues. The CDR3: CASSLQGFGRETQYF. In DNA form, the CDR3 reads TGTGCCAGCAGCTTACAGGGCTTTGGTAGGGAGACCCAGTACTTC.

This sequence joins TRBV9 and TRBJ2-1; 11 bases map to TRBD2. J was trimmed by 3 bases and V by 0 bases; bases with no gene match: 5. The CDR3 has 17 residues. The germline CDR1 and CDR2 sequences are SGDLS and YYNGEE. The CDR3 nucleotides read TGTGCCAGCAGCGTAGTGCCTAGCGGGGGGCTCTACAATGAGCAGTTCTTC. Its translation: CASSVVPSGGLYNEQFF. Combining the CDR3 with reference TRBV9 and TRBJ2-1 gives the whole variable domain DSGVTQTPKHLITATGQRVTLRCSPRSGDLSVYWYQQSLDQGLQFLIQYYNGEERAKGNILERFSAQQFPDLHSELNLSSLELGDSALYFCASSVVPSGGLYNEQFFGPGTRLTVL.

The rearrangement uses TRBV4-3 and TRBJ1-6, with unresolved D. Germline loops: CDR1 LGHNA, CDR2 YSLEER. The germline V and J ends were trimmed by 1 base and 7 bases, with 8 bases remaining between them. The CDR3 runs to 14 residues. CDR3: CASSQVTRNSPLHF. CDR3 nucleotides: TGCGCCAGCAGCCAAGTGACGAGGAATTCACCCCTCCACTTT.

The rearrangement joins TRBV20-1 to TRBJ2-5, with 8 bases lining up with TRBD2. V trimming: 3 bases; J trimming: 5 bases; junction bases outside the gene matches: 8. Germline CDR1 and CDR2: DFQATT and SNEGSKA (reference sequence). This CDR3 contains 14 residues. CDR3 nucleotide sequence: TGCAGTGCTAGCCGGGCGGGGGGTTTTGAGACCCAGTACTTC. Translated: CSASRAGGFETQYF.

The gene calls are TRBV29-1 and TRBJ2-7, with D perhaps TRBD2 (6 bases). The V end lost 4 bases, the J end lost 5 bases, and 12 bases lay between the germline ends. Germline assignment: CDR1 SQVTM and CDR2 ANQGSEA. The CDR3 is 12 residues long. CDR3 bases: TGCAGCGTTGGATCGGGGGTAGACGAGCAGTACTTC. Its translation: CSVGSGVDEQYF.

The V call is TRBV2, the J call TRBJ1-1, with 8 bases fitting TRBD1. CDR3 length: 13 amino acids. After removal of 5 bases from V and 4 bases from J, the junction contained 3 bases not matched to a gene. Germline-derived CDR1 and CDR2 are SNHLY and FYNNEI. The CDR3 nucleotides read TGTGCCAGCAGTATGGACAGGGCCACTGAAGCTTTCTTT. Encoded protein: CASSMDRATEAFF.

The chain recombines TRBV9 with TRBJ2-7, with D tentatively TRBD1 (6 bases). The CDR3 runs to 15 residues. Trimming removed 3 bases from V and 2 bases from J, with 15 bases in between. Germline V CDR1 and CDR2: SGDLS, YYNGEE. CDR3 bases: TGTGCCAGCAGCGGCCCTTCAGGGGCAGCCTACGAGCAGTACTTC. Translating it yields CASSGPSGAAYEQYF.

This clonotype was picked up one time. The J gene is TRBJ2-3, the V gene TRBV6-1; TRBD1 matches at 8 bases. There are 15 residues in the CDR3. Unmatched junction bases numbered 8, after V lost 7 bases and J lost 2 bases. Per the germline V gene, CDR1 is MNHNS and CDR2 is SASEGT. For the CDR3, the DNA is TGTGCCAGCACTATCCAGGGGGCTTACACAGATACGCAGTATTTT. Encoded protein: CASTIQGAYTDTQYF.

This clonotype was seen just once. Here the CDR3 reads CASSLAGGQILNSPLHF. CDR3 nucleotides: TGTGCCAGCAGCTTAGCAGGGGGCCAAATCCTAAATTCACCCCTCCACTTT. This chain joins TRBV7-2 and TRBJ1-6, with 7 nucleotides matching TRBD1. CDR1 is SGHTA and CDR2 is FQGNSA in the germline V gene. V dropped 0 bases and J dropped 7; count of bases not matched to a gene: 9. There are 17 residues in the CDR3. Full variable domain (rest looked up from reference TRBV7-2 and TRBJ1-6): GAGVSQSPSNKVTEKGKDVELRCDPISGHTALYWYRQSLGQGLEFLIYFQGNSAPDKSGLPSDRFSAERTGGSVSTLTIQRTQQEDSAVYLCASSLAGGQILNSPLHFGNGTRLTVT.

This rearrangement joins TRBV29-1 to TRBJ1-5; D might be TRBD1 (6 bases). The CDR3 consists of 13 residues. Germline V gene lookup returns CDR1 SQVTM and CDR2 ANQGSEA. V lost 4 bases to trimming and J lost 3 bases, with 10 bases between them. CDR3 sequence reads: CSVVDSDNQPQHF. CDR3 in DNA: TGCAGCGTTGTGGACAGCGACAATCAGCCCCAGCATTTT.

This clonotype was counted once. The gene calls are TRBV19 and TRBJ2-2; 12 bases align to TRBD1. Germline CDR1 is LNHDA and CDR2 is SQIVND (reference sequence). This CDR3 region has 17 residues. The V and J ends lost 6 bases and 5 bases, in that order; junction bases with no gene match: 10. Written as DNA, the CDR3 is TGTGCCAGTAGCAGCCGACCGGGACAGGGGGCAACCGGGGAGCTGTTTTTT. Protein: CASSSRPGQGATGELFF.

This chain links TRBV6-2 or TRBV6-3 with TRBJ1-1; D possibly corresponds to TRBD1 (5 bases). The V end was cut by 2 bases, the J end by 3 bases, with 7 bases between. Germline V gene lookup returns CDR1 MNHEY and CDR2 SVGEGT. This CDR3 has 13 amino acids. The CDR3 bases are TGTGCCAGCAGTTACCGGGGGGACACTGAAGCTTTCTTT. Its protein is CASSYRGDTEAFF.

The V call is TRBV20-1, the J call TRBJ2-1; no clear D gene. Germline CDR1 and CDR2: DFQATT and SNEGSKA (reference sequence). Trimming removed 5 bases from V and 12 bases from J, with 11 bases in between. CDR3 size: 10 residues. The CDR3 DNA reads TGCAGTGCTTCCTCAGGCGGGCAGTTCTTC. Its translation: CSASSGGQFF.